The 28 T cell receptor beta chains presented below share a single source sample, sequenced in a study of blood T cell repertoires in COVID-19. Data came from immunoSEQ multiplex PCR; TCRdb stores just in-frame clones and leaves some out. Altogether under 450,000 clones are present, roughly 80% being singletons, with the ten largest covering 0.85% to 1.2%. The sample comprised peripheral blood. The receptors were gathered from a human donor with acute or convalescent COVID-19. The donor label of this sample is uncertain.

V is TRBV12-3 or TRBV12-4 and J is TRBJ2-1, with D unclear. This CDR3 is 12 amino acids long. The V end lost 4 bases, the J end lost 14 bases, and 15 bases lay between the germline ends. The CDR3 region is CASSSSASIEFF. The CDR3, as DNA: TGTGCCAGCAGTTCGAGCGCTAGTATTGAGTTCTTC.

The chain carries TRBV5-6 and TRBJ1-1, with D possibly being TRBD1 (5 bases). The ends were cut back, 6 bases at V and 6 bases at J, with 12 bases in the middle. Germline CDR1 is SGHDT and CDR2 is YYEEEE. The CDR3 sequence is 12 residues long. CDR3 nucleotides: TGTGCCAGCACCCGACAGCGCGCTGAAGCTTTCTTT. This sequence encodes CASTRQRAEAFF.

This clone was seen more than once but under ten times. The chain employs TRBV28 and TRBJ2-2; D may be TRBD1 (6 bases). Germline values: CDR1 MDHEN, CDR2 SYDVKM. There are 12 residues in the CDR3. Trimming stripped 8 bases from V and 16 bases from J, with 20 bases between. This chain's CDR3 is CASGSVRQARFF. The CDR3 DNA sequence: TGTGCCAGCGGGTCAGTGAGACAGGCTAGGTTTTTT.

The V gene is TRBV6-5, the J gene TRBJ1-5; D perhaps matches TRBD1 (6 bases). Trimming removed 5 bases at V and 1 base at J, with 9 bases between. This CDR3 spans 14 amino acids. CDR1 and CDR2 from the germline V gene are MNHEY and SVGAGI. The CDR3 spells CASSRDKSNQPQHF. The CDR3 nucleotides are TGTGCCAGCAGTCGGGACAAGAGCAATCAGCCCCAGCATTTT.

CDR3 residues: CASLGLNTEAFF. CDR3 coding DNA: TGTGCCAGCCTAGGCCTGAACACTGAAGCTTTCTTT. This chain links TRBV27 with TRBJ1-1; D call uncertain. Looked up from germline, CDR1 is MNHEY and CDR2 is SMNVEV (reference sequence). Trimming left V 8 bases short and J 0 bases short, with 7 bases between. The CDR3 is 12 residues long.

The rearrangement joins TRBV27 to TRBJ1-2; TRBD1 agrees at 9 bases. The germline V gene encodes CDR1 MNHEY and CDR2 SMNVEV (reference sequence). J lost 2 bases, V lost 6 bases, and 4 bases had no gene match. The CDR3 spans 14 residues. The CDR3 region has the DNA TGTGCCAGCAGGGGGACAGGGCGCAACTATGGCTACACCTTC. This translates into CASRGTGRNYGYTF.

This sequence joins TRBV7-9 and TRBJ1-2; 10 bases line up with TRBD1. The CDR3 sequence is 19 residues long. Looked up from germline, CDR1 is SEHNR and CDR2 is FQNEAQ (reference sequence). Trimming removed 5 bases from V and 4 bases from J; junction bases left unmatched: 19. CDR3 sequence: CASSQSGQGRPLRIYGYTF. CDR3 nucleotides: TGTGCCAGCAGCCAATCGGGACAGGGGAGACCGCTTCGAATCTATGGCTACACCTTC.

This clone was seen once. This chain links TRBV15 with TRBJ1-4; D not resolved. The ends were cut back, 0 bases at V and 7 bases at J, with 12 bases in the middle. Germline CDR1 and CDR2: LNHNV and YYDKDF (reference sequence). There are 15 residues in the CDR3. The CDR3 DNA follows: TGTGCCACCAGCAGAGATATTGGGCCTACTGAAAAACTGTTTTTT. It is translated as CATSRDIGPTEKLFF.

This clone was found a few times. The rearrangement uses TRBV7-2 and TRBJ2-3, with TRBD2 matching over 10 bases. The germline V gene has CDR1 SGHTA and CDR2 FQGNSA. After removal of 5 bases from V and 0 bases from J, the junction contained 11 bases not matched to a gene. The CDR3 is 18 amino acids. The CDR3 here is CASSQSTSGLVSTDTQYF. The CDR3 nucleotides read TGTGCCAGCAGCCAATCGACTAGCGGGCTCGTTAGCACAGATACGCAGTATTTT. Variable domain in full (rest from reference TRBV7-2 and TRBJ2-3): GAGVSQSPSNKVTEKGKDVELRCDPISGHTALYWYRQSLGQGLEFLIYFQGNSAPDKSGLPSDRFSAERTGGSVSTLTIQRTQQEDSAVYLCASSQSTSGLVSTDTQYFGPGTRLTVL.

The chain carries TRBV1 and TRBJ1-6. TRBV1 is classified as a pseudogene. The CDR3 sequence is 17 residues long. Here the CDR3 reads CTSSQRGTGEFGSPLHF. CDR3 bases: TGCACCAGCAGCCAAAGAGGAACGGGGGAGTTTGGTTCACCCCTCCACTTT.

This clone was counted at least ten times. The chain uses TRBV6-6 and TRBJ1-2, with TRBD1 matching 7 bases. CDR1 and CDR2 (germline): MNHNY, SVGAGI (reference sequence). V dropped 2 bases and J dropped 8; count of bases not matched to a gene: 8. The CDR3 totals 14 residues. The CDR3 is CASSYTGTAKGYTF. In nucleotides, the CDR3 is TGTGCCAGCAGTTACACGGGGACAGCGAAGGGCTACACCTTC.

This clone was recorded a few times. This chain joins TRBV5-1 and TRBJ1-1; 7 bases line up with TRBD1. The germline V gene encodes CDR1 SGHRS and CDR2 YFSETQ. The CDR3 runs 15 residues. Losses at the gene ends were 3 bases for V and 1 base for J; bases not matched to a gene: 6. The CDR3 is CASSSNRDRNTEAFF. The CDR3 region has the DNA TGCGCCAGCAGCTCGAACAGGGACAGGAACACTGAAGCTTTCTTT.

The table lists this clone with a few counts. The V call is TRBV12-3 or TRBV12-4, the J call TRBJ2-2; D may be TRBD1 (5 bases). Deletions cut 6 bases from V and 4 bases from J, with 6 bases between. This CDR3 has 12 residues. As DNA, the CDR3 is TGTGCCAGCAGAGACAGCACCGGGGAGCTGTTTTTT. Translating it yields CASRDSTGELFF.

The chain is built from TRBV27 and TRBJ1-6, with D possibly matching TRBD1 (5 bases). Germline V gene sequence: CDR1 MNHEY, CDR2 SMNVEV (reference sequence). The CDR3 loop spans 17 amino acids. Trimming shortened V by 5 bases and J by 0 bases, and 14 bases separated the two germline ends. The CDR3 protein is CASSPIPGGSYNSPLHF. CDR3 nucleotide sequence: TGTGCCAGCAGTCCGATTCCCGGGGGCTCCTATAATTCACCCCTCCACTTT.

The chain carries TRBV5-1 and TRBJ1-1; D is uncertain. Germline V gives CDR1 SGHRS, CDR2 YFSETQ. CDR3 length equals 14 residues. V lost 4 bases to trimming and J lost 2 bases, with 12 bases between them. The CDR3 coding sequence is TGCGCCAGCAGCAGGGAGATTCGAAACACTGAAGCTTTCTTT. This translates into CASSREIRNTEAFF.

V is TRBV2 and J is TRBJ2-7; 7 bases map to TRBD1. Germline V gene sequence: CDR1 SNHLY, CDR2 FYNNEI. This CDR3 comprises 16 residues. The V and J ends lost 3 bases and 2 bases, in that order; junction bases with no gene match: 10. The CDR3: CASSDFLGTVTYEQYF. The CDR3 DNA sequence: TGTGCCAGCAGTGACTTTCTCGGGACAGTAACCTACGAGCAGTACTTC.

A few counts support this clone. This chain links TRBV19 with TRBJ1-2, with 9 bases lining up with TRBD1. J gave up 7 bases and V 6 bases, and 6 bases lay outside the gene matches. CDR1 and CDR2 (germline): LNHDA, SQIVND (reference sequence). The CDR3 is made up of 13 amino acids. DNA for the CDR3: TGTGCCAGTAGCACAGGGGGCCCCGGTGGCTACACCTTC. This sequence encodes CASSTGGPGGYTF. The variable domain in full, with the rest retrieved from reference TRBV19 and TRBJ1-2, is DGGITQSPKYLFRKEGQNVTLSCEQNLNHDAMYWYRQDPGQGLRLIYYSQIVNDFQKGDIAEGYSVSREKKESFPLTVTSAQKNPTAFYLCASSTGGPGGYTFGSGTRLTVV.

The J gene is TRBJ1-1, the V gene TRBV9; possibly TRBD1 for D (5 bases). Germline CDR1 reads SGDLS; CDR2 reads YYNGEE. V was pared by 0 bases and J by 4 bases, with 10 bases between. The CDR3 consists of 14 residues. The CDR3: CASSVAGGATEAFF. DNA of the CDR3: TGTGCCAGCAGCGTAGCAGGTGGGGCCACTGAAGCTTTCTTT.

The rearrangement joins TRBV19 to TRBJ1-1; D remains ambiguous. This CDR3 has 16 residues. Deletions cut 4 bases from V and 1 base from J, with 16 bases between. Germline V gene data show CDR1 as LNHDA and CDR2 as SQIVND (reference sequence). CDR3 sequence reads: CASSSPEWGGNTEAFF. CDR3 DNA sequence: TGTGCCAGTAGTAGCCCGGAATGGGGAGGGAACACTGAAGCTTTCTTT.

In regard to this clone: Other DNA sequences of this sample code for an identical CDR3. This chain connects TRBV5-1 to TRBJ2-1, with TRBD2 matching 16 bases. The V gene's germline CDR1 is SGHRS and CDR2 YFSETQ. The CDR3 has 16 amino acids. V shed 4 bases, J shed 7 bases, and the junction held 5 bases outside the gene matches. CDR3 nucleotide sequence: TGCGCCAGCAGCCCGGGACTAGCGGGGGGGCTAAATGAGCAGTTCTTC. The encoded protein is CASSPGLAGGLNEQFF.

This chain connects TRBV28 to TRBJ2-7, with 9 bases aligning to TRBD1. The CDR3 runs to 15 residues. The V segment lost 6 bases and the J segment 6 bases; nucleotides outside the gene matches: 12. CDR1 is MDHEN and CDR2 is SYDVKM in the germline V gene. The CDR3 loop reads CASRPGQGAVSEQYF. CDR3 coding DNA: TGTGCCAGCAGACCGGGACAGGGAGCGGTCAGCGAGCAGTACTTC.

This chain connects TRBV3-1 (or the pseudogene TRBV3-2) to TRBJ1-6, with TRBD1 as a possible D gene (6 bases). Deletions cut 1 base from V and 7 bases from J, with 8 bases between. Germline V gives CDR1 LGHDT, CDR2 YNNKEL (reference sequence). The length of the CDR3 is 14 residues. The CDR3 region is CASSQVQGNSPLHF. For the CDR3, the DNA is TGTGCCAGCAGCCAAGTGCAGGGGAATTCACCCCTCCACTTT.

This clone was counted between two and nine times. V and J are TRBV18 and TRBJ1-4, with D perhaps matching TRBD1 (6 bases). Germline assignment: CDR1 KGHSH and CDR2 LQKENI. CDR3 length: 16 amino acids. Trimming left V 5 bases short and J 7 bases short, with 20 bases between. CDR3 DNA: TGTGCCAGCTCATCGAACACGTTGGGGGCGGGTGAAAAACTGTTTTTT. This gives the protein CASSSNTLGAGEKLFF.

The rearrangement uses TRBV2 and TRBJ2-3; 8 bases are a match to TRBD2. CDR3 length: 14 amino acids. V was pared by 4 bases and J by 1 base, with 1 base of the junction left unmatched. Germline V gives CDR1 SNHLY, CDR2 FYNNEI. In DNA form, the CDR3 reads TGTGCCAGCAGTGCGGGGGGGCGCACAGATACGCAGTATTTT. Encoded protein: CASSAGGRTDTQYF.

This rearrangement joins TRBV27 to TRBJ2-7; 8 bases line up with TRBD2. Germline lookup yields CDR1 MNHEY and CDR2 SMNVEV (reference sequence). V gave up 4 bases and J gave up 4 bases; unmatched junction bases: 9. This CDR3 has 15 amino acids. CDR3 DNA sequence: TGTGCCAGCAGTTCAGGGGTAGCGGGACCTTACGAGCAGTACTTC. Translation gives CASSSGVAGPYEQYF.

The chain uses TRBV18 and TRBJ1-5; D is unresolved. This CDR3 is built from 15 residues. V lost 6 bases and J 2 bases, leaving 14 bases between the germline ends. Germline CDR1 is KGHSH and CDR2 is LQKENI. In DNA, the CDR3 is TGTGCCAGCTCCAAAGATAGGGAGGGCAATCAGCCCCAGCATTTT. It translates to CASSKDREGNQPQHF.

The table lists this clone with a few counts. The V and J genes are TRBV24-1 and TRBJ2-7; 9 bases match TRBD2. CDR1 and CDR2 from the germline V gene are KGHDR and SFDVKD. There are 18 residues in the CDR3. V dropped 3 bases and J dropped 2; count of bases not matched to a gene: 13. Here the CDR3 DNA reads TGTGCCACCAGTGATGGGGACAGAGAAGCGGGAGGCGCCTACGAGCAGTACTTC. Residues: CATSDGDREAGGAYEQYF.

This chain connects TRBV9 to TRBJ2-7; 8 nucleotides match TRBD2. In germline, CDR1 is SGDLS, CDR2 YYNGEE. The CDR3 contains 16 residues. V shed 4 bases, J shed 7 bases, and the junction held 16 bases outside the gene matches. CDR3: CASSLTGAGGVGEQYF. The CDR3 DNA is TGTGCCAGCAGCCTTACCGGGGCGGGAGGTGTTGGGGAGCAGTACTTC.